These T cell receptor beta chains were read from a single sample in a study of response to subunit inactivated influenza vaccine. TCRdb recomputed calls from the RT-PCR reads with MiXCR, one row per CDR3 protein. The sample lists hundreds of thousands of distinct CDR3 sequences; about 18% were seen once. The sequences come from PBMCs from blood, collected around 5 days after vaccination. These receptors were collected from a man aged 45-60 years who received an inactivated influenza vaccine. Both conserved end residues are part of each CDR3. D genes are given only for firm matches. The size field is filled for only some rows; it gives once, few, many or a size class.

>few|.|TRBJ2-1|TRBV20-1
TGCAGTGCTAGAGATCTTTGGGACGGAGACTACAATGAGCAGTTCTTC
CSARDLWDGDYNEQFF
>.|TRBD2|TRBJ2-1|TRBV6-1
TGTGCCAGCAAGCGCCGGGGTGCTAGCGGGAGCCGGAATGAGCAGTTCTTC
CASKRRGASGSRNEQFF
>.|.|TRBJ2-3|TRBV29-1
TGCAGCGTTGTGAGGGACTTACGCACAGATACGCAGTATTTT
CSVVRDLRTDTQYF
>few|TRBD2|TRBJ2-7|TRBV5-4
TGTGCCAGCAGCTTGGTCGGCGGGGGGGTATACTCCTACGAGCAGTACTTC
CASSLVGGGVYSYEQYF
>.|.|TRBJ1-1|TRBV4-3
TGCGCCAGCAGCCAAGATGGGAGACGGTCGAACACTGAAGCTTTCTTT
CASSQDGRRSNTEAFF
>few|.|TRBJ1-1|TRBV12-3/TRBV12-4
TGTGCCAGCAGTCTCAGGGTGCGGGTAGCTTTCTTT
CASSLRVRVAFF
>many|.|TRBJ2-1|TRBV12-3/TRBV12-4
TGTGCCAGCAGTCTAACACCGGGCCAACGGTTCTTC
CASSLTPGQRFF
>many|TRBD2|TRBJ2-5|TRBV29-1
TGCAGCGTTGAAGTCCTAGCGGAGAGAGAAGAGACCCAGTACTTC
CSVEVLAEREETQYF
>.|.|TRBJ2-5|TRBV7-9
TGTGCCAGCAGCTTTGGAATAGCGGAGCAAGAGACCCAGTACTTC
CASSFGIAEQETQYF
>.|TRBD1|TRBJ1-1|TRBV29-1
TGCAGCGTTGAAGATGGGGGGACAGGGGGGACTGAAGCTTTCTTT
CSVEDGGTGGTEAFF
>.|TRBD1|TRBJ2-5|TRBV12-3/TRBV12-4
TGTGCCAGCAGTGGGACAGGGGGCGCGGAGACCCAGTACTTC
CASSGTGGAETQYF
>.|TRBD2|TRBJ2-1|TRBV7-7
TGTGCCAGCAGCTTTGGGCTAGCGGGGTCCAATGAGCAGTTCTTC
CASSFGLAGSNEQFF
>many|.|TRBJ2-5|TRBV3-1
TGTGCCAGCAGCTCAGGGGGAGGGCAAGAGACCCAGTACTTC
CASSSGGGQETQYF
>many|TRBD1|TRBJ2-3|TRBV6-2/TRBV6-3
TGTGCCAGCAGCATACGTCGGGACAGGGGACGAGATACGCAGTATTTT
CASSIRRDRGRDTQYF
>.|.|TRBJ1-2|TRBV6-1
TGTGCCAGCACGAATCGGGGGCATGGCTACACCTTC
CASTNRGHGYTF
>many|.|TRBJ2-7|TRBV10-3
TGTGCCACCGGGGAGTACGAGCAGTACTTC
CATGEYEQYF
>.|.|TRBJ1-3|TRBV12-3/TRBV12-4
TGTGCCAGCATGCTGGCCGGGGCTGGAAACACCATATATTTT
CASMLAGAGNTIYF
>few|TRBD2|TRBJ2-7|TRBV5-1
TGCGCCAGCAGCCTAGGACTAGCGGGATTCGAGCAGTACTTC
CASSLGLAGFEQYF
>many|.|TRBJ2-7|TRBV20-1
TGCAGTGCTCGGGTCGGTGGTAGCGGTTCCTACGAGCAGTACTTC
CSARVGGSGSYEQYF
>few|TRBD1|TRBJ2-5|TRBV6-5
TGTGCCAGCAGTTACTTTCAAGGGACAGGGAGGAAAGAGACCCAGTACTTC
CASSYFQGTGRKETQYF
>.|.|TRBJ1-6|TRBV27
TGTGCCAGCAGTTTAACCAGGGGTAATTCACCCCTCCACTTT
CASSLTRGNSPLHF
>many|.|TRBJ1-5|TRBV20-1
TGCAGTGCCATGACAGAGAATCAGCCCCAGCATTTT
CSAMTENQPQHF
>.|TRBD1|TRBJ2-5|TRBV20-1
TGCAGTGCTAGAAGACAGGGAGCGGAAGAGACCCAGTACTTC
CSARRQGAEETQYF
>.|.|TRBJ2-2|TRBV12-3/TRBV12-4
TGTGCCAGCAGTTTCAAAGGAGGTACCGGGGAGCTGTTTTTT
CASSFKGGTGELFF
>.|.|TRBJ1-2|TRBV5-1
TGCGCCAGCAGCTTGGAAACCGCGAACTGGGACTATGGCTACACCTTC
CASSLETANWDYGYTF
>few|.|TRBJ2-1|TRBV28
TGTGCCAGCAGACCCGACGGTTTTGAGCAGTTCTTC
CASRPDGFEQFF
>few|.|TRBJ2-5|TRBV7-9
TGTGCCAGCAGCCCCAGACAGTTACAAGAGACCCAGTACTTC
CASSPRQLQETQYF
>many|.|TRBJ1-5|TRBV7-2
TGTGCCAGCAGCTTAGCTCCAGGGACCAATCAGCCCCAGCATTTT
CASSLAPGTNQPQHF
>.|.|TRBJ1-6|TRBV7-6
TGTGCCAGCAGCTTAGTGCAGGGGCTAACCTCACCCCTCCACTTT
CASSLVQGLTSPLHF
>.|TRBD1|TRBJ1-2|TRBV5-1
TGCGCCAGCAGCGAGGACAGGGTCGAGTCGGAAGGCTACACCTTC
CASSEDRVESEGYTF
>.|.|TRBJ1-2|TRBV24-1
TGTGCCACCAGTGACTACGACAGGAGATATGGCTACACCTTC
CATSDYDRRYGYTF
>.|.|TRBJ2-1|TRBV3-1
TGTGCCAGCAGCCGCGCGGTCAATGAGCAGTTCTTC
CASSRAVNEQFF
>few|TRBD1|TRBJ2-5|TRBV27
TGTGCCAGCACCCCCGGACAGGGTGTGGGAGAGACCCAGTACTTC
CASTPGQGVGETQYF
>.|.|TRBJ1-3|TRBV12-3/TRBV12-4
TGTGCCAGCGGTTACAGGGAGGGAAACACCATATATTTC
CASGYREGNTIYF
>many|TRBD2|TRBJ2-1|TRBV20-1
TGCAGTGCTAGAGACCTAGCGGGGGCGACCTACAATGAGCAGTTCTTC
CSARDLAGATYNEQFF
>.|.|TRBJ2-5|TRBV12-3/TRBV12-4
TGTGCCAGCAGTTTAGGGGGGGCGACCCAGTACTTC
CASSLGGATQYF
>.|.|TRBJ2-7|TRBV20-1
TGCAGTGCTGGTAACCGGGCCAATCGAGAGCAGTACTTC
CSAGNRANREQYF
>.|.|TRBJ1-1|TRBV6-1
TGTGCCAGCAAGGGGGTCGGGGGCACTGAAGCTTTCTTT
CASKGVGGTEAFF
>few|.|TRBJ1-1|TRBV7-2
TGTGCCAGCAGTTTTTCAGGGTATACTGAAGCTTTCTTT
CASSFSGYTEAFF
>.|.|TRBJ1-5|TRBV7-2
TGTGCCAGCAGCTTATTCTGGGGGCCCCAGCATTTT
CASSLFWGPQHF
>many|.|TRBJ1-5|TRBV12-3/TRBV12-4
TGTGCCAGCAGTTCCCCGACAATCAGCAATCAGCCCCAGCATTTT
CASSSPTISNQPQHF
>.|.|TRBJ2-3|TRBV10-3
TGTGCCATCAAAAATACAGATACGCAGTATTTT
CAIKNTDTQYF
>.|.|TRBJ1-1|TRBV10-3
TGTGCCATCAGTGAGGGAAGGGGGGTAGCTGAAGCTTTCTTT
CAISEGRGVAEAFF
>few|.|TRBJ2-7|TRBV18
TGTGCCAGCTCACCAGGCTTAGAGTGGCAGTACTTC
CASSPGLEWQYF